The rows below give T cell receptor beta chains drawn from one sample of a study of shared clonotypes between healthy human individuals. Some clones are missing from TCRdb's copy, which holds only in-frame ones; the method was immunoSEQ multiplex PCR. The data contain roughly 500,000 clones, 75% to 85% of them singletons. Material for sequencing was PBMCs. The receptor source for this set is a woman between 40 and 55 years old in good health. Some clones in this sample may be carry-over from other donors' samples. The CDR3 runs from the conserved cysteine through the conserved F or W. Some rows mark clone size as missing; the rest say once, few, many or name a class of expanded clone.

J gene	clone size	V gene	CDR3 protein
TRBJ1-2	NA	TRBV11-2	CASSPGGQDYGYTF
TRBJ2-7	NA	TRBV28	CASRKTGGSYEQYF
TRBJ2-3	NA	TRBV7-9	CASTPSNTMGTDTQYF
TRBJ1-2	NA	TRBV5-1	CASSPRVSLGYTF
TRBJ1-4	NA	TRBV28	CASSRGQARGGRFF
TRBJ2-1	NA	TRBV7-8	CASSPGSGGGNEQFF
TRBJ1-1	NA	TRBV11-3	CASSFGHESEAFF
TRBJ1-1	NA	TRBV18	CASSPPNRELTEAFF
TRBJ2-5	NA	TRBV5-1	CASGGTSGQETQYF
TRBJ2-2	NA	TRBV7-9	CASSYSGVGYTGELFF
TRBJ2-6	NA	TRBV28	CASSLVTGSGANVLTF
TRBJ2-2	once	TRBV7-2	CASSFQGGMNTGELFF
TRBJ2-1	NA	TRBV7-8	CASSLASGSRFF
TRBJ2-5	NA	TRBV9	CASSGLAGGETQYF
TRBJ1-4	NA	TRBV2	CASREQGDGGEKLFF
TRBJ2-7	NA	TRBV19	CASRTGTFSYEQYF
TRBJ2-2	NA	TRBV21-1	CASSKERPSGSENTGELFF
TRBJ2-6	NA	TRBV7-2	CASSLAGGSGANVLTF
TRBJ1-2	NA	TRBV28	CASREDSQYGYTF
TRBJ1-4	NA	TRBV23-1	CASRPTGQGAANEKLFF